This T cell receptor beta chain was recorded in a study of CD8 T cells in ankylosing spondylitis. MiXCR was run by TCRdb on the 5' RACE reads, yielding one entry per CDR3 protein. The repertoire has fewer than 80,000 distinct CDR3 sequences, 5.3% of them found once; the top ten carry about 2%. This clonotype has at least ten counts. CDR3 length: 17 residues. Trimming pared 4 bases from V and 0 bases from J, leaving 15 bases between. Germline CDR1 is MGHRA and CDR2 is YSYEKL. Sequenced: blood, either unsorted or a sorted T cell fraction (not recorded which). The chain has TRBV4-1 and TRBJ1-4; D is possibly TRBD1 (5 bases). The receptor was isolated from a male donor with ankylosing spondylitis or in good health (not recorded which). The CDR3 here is CASSPGPLYTTNEKLFF. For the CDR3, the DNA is TGCGCCAGCAGCCCGGGACCTCTATATACAACTAATGAAAAACTGTTTTTT.